In its sample, the clone carrying this T cell receptor (beta chain) was seen many times. This sample was taken from a study of regulatory T cells in long-lasting Graves disease. This CDR3 contains 14 residues. Germline V gene lookup returns CDR1 LGHDT and CDR2 YNNKEL (reference sequence). V was clipped by 1 base and J by 6 bases, with 10 bases between them. Time point noted: newly diagnosed GD, antithyroid drugs for less than 3 months. PBMC-extracted RNA yielded the TCR library. Combining iRepertoire HTBI primers with Arm-PCR of CDR3 regions, the authors built TCR beta libraries. TCRdb used MiXCR to reprocess the multiplex PCR reads, holding one entry per CDR3 protein. The sample carries about 350,000 distinct CDR3 sequences, roughly 15% recorded once. The sample was also linked to a second study, of T cells in Graves' hyperthyroidism and ophthalmopathy.

Here the sequenced sample was peripheral blood mononuclear cells (PBMCs), taken at new diagnosis, from a patient treated with antithyroid drugs. The source is a woman younger than 30 with Graves disease. The chain employs TRBV3-1 and TRBJ1-5; D remains unclear. The CDR3 sequence: CASSQGAGSQPQHF. Written as DNA, the CDR3 is TGTGCCAGCAGCCAAGGAGCGGGTAGTCAGCCCCAGCATTTT.